The 26 T cell receptor beta chains listed next were all sequenced from one sample in a study of T-cell reconstitution after alpha-beta-depleted transplantation in children. Unique molecular identifiers were incorporated when the TCRbeta library was constructed. TCRdb re-called the PCR reads with MiXCR, one entry per CDR3 protein. The sample lists more than 500,000 distinct CDR3 sequences, over 10% occurring once. The input for sequencing was PBMCs, mostly from graft donor cells, taken 180 days after TCRalphabeta/CD19-depleted stem cell transplant. The origin of the receptors is a female patient between 2 and 15 years old who had a stem cell transplant for aplastic anemia, so the T cells may come from the graft donor.

In this sample, this clonotype turned up many times. The J gene is TRBJ2-3, the V gene TRBV7-3; the match to TRBD2 covers 8 bases. CDR1 is SGHTA and CDR2 is FQGTGA in the germline V gene. The V segment lost 1 base and the J segment 0 bases; nucleotides outside the gene matches: 15. The CDR3 length is 20 residues. In nucleotides, the CDR3 is TGTGCCAGCAGCTTAAAACCGAGCACTAGCGGAACCCCTAGCACAGATACGCAGTATTTT. It codes for CASSLKPSTSGTPSTDTQYF. The full variable domain, its missing parts supplied by reference TRBV7-3 and TRBJ2-3, is GAGVSQTPSNKVTEKGKYVELRCDPISGHTALYWYRQSLGQGPEFLIYFQGTGAADDSGLPNDRFFAVRPEGSVSTLKIQRTERGDSAVYLCASSLKPSTSGTPSTDTQYFGPGTRLTVL.

The CDR3 region has the DNA TGTGCCAGCAGCCATAGGACTCACACCGGGGAGCTGTTTTTT. This gives the protein CASSHRTHTGELFF. The genes are TRBV14 and TRBJ2-2, with TRBD2 as a possible D gene (5 bases). The V gene's germline CDR1 is SGHDN and CDR2 FVKESK. The CDR3 contains 14 residues. V shed 3 bases and J shed 3 bases, with 8 bases lying between them.

V is TRBV7-2 and J is TRBJ2-7; 9 positions agree with TRBD2. The V segment lost 2 bases and the J segment 4 bases; nucleotides outside the gene matches: 6. The CDR3 has 15 amino acids. Germline CDR1 reads SGHTA; CDR2 reads FQGNSA. Written as DNA, the CDR3 is TGTGCCAGCAGCTTAAGGCTAGCGGGGCGATACGAGCAGTACTTC. Translated, it gives CASSLRLAGRYEQYF.

The chain combines TRBV12-3 or TRBV12-4 with TRBJ1-2; 9 bases line up with TRBD1. This CDR3 spans 15 amino acids. Trimming took 5 bases from V and 5 from J; bases not matched to a gene: 9. This CDR3 is CASSPLGQGTYGYTF. CDR3 sequence (DNA): TGTGCCAGCAGTCCCCTGGGACAGGGCACTTATGGCTACACCTTC.

The chain is built from TRBV28 and TRBJ2-3; possible D gene TRBD2, 5 bases. Germline CDR1 and CDR2: MDHEN and SYDVKM. The CDR3 runs 15 residues. The V gene lost 6 bases and the J gene lost 4 bases, with 17 bases spanning the gap. The CDR3 loop reads CASSSNPPGADTQYF. CDR3 DNA sequence: TGTGCCAGCAGCTCCAACCCCCCCGGGGCAGATACGCAGTATTTT.

The chain uses TRBV25-1 and TRBJ2-1; possibly TRBD1 or TRBD2 for D (5 bases each). The germline gives CDR1 MGHDK, CDR2 SYGVNS. CDR3 length: 13 residues. Trimming stripped 2 bases from V and 7 bases from J, with 9 bases between. CDR3 sequence: CASSEGGRNEQFF. CDR3 coding DNA: TGTGCCAGCAGTGAAGGGGGTAGGAATGAGCAGTTCTTC.

V and J are TRBV5-4 and TRBJ2-7, with a tentative D call TRBD2 (5 bases). Germline loops: CDR1 SGHNT, CDR2 YYREEE (reference sequence). V shed 3 bases and J shed 1 base, with 17 bases lying between them. The length of the CDR3 is 16 residues. The DNA for the CDR3 is TGTGCCAGCAGCTCCCTAGCAGGAAGTCCATCCTACGAGCAGTACTTC. Its translation is CASSSLAGSPSYEQYF.

There are a few counts of this clonotype. V and J are TRBV7-8 and TRBJ1-6; 8 bases line up with TRBD1. Looked up from germline, CDR1 is SGHVS and CDR2 is FQNEAQ. CDR3 size: 14 residues. V was clipped by 5 bases and J by 7 bases; unmatched bases: 4. The CDR3 DNA is TGTGCCAGCAGCGGAAGGACAGGGAATTCACCCCTCCACTTT. Protein product: CASSGRTGNSPLHF.

The rearrangement joins TRBV7-2 to TRBJ2-1, with TRBD2 matching 8 bases. This CDR3 has 22 amino acids. Trimming took 2 bases from V and 7 from J; bases not matched to a gene: 28. Per germline, CDR1 SGHTA and CDR2 FQGNSA. CDR3 nucleotide sequence: TGTGCCAGCAGCTTACGGGACCCCCGAAGGACTAGCACCTTTAGGGGAATGAATGAGCAGTTCTTC. Its translation: CASSLRDPRRTSTFRGMNEQFF.

A few counts support this clonotype. The J gene is TRBJ2-7, the V gene TRBV7-9; 7 bases line up with TRBD2. V was clipped by 2 bases and J by 5 bases; unmatched bases: 6. The germline V gene has CDR1 SEHNR and CDR2 FQNEAQ (reference sequence). CDR3 length equals 14 residues. The CDR3 bases are TGTGCCAGCAGCTTACGCGGGAGTAACGACGAGCAGTACTTC. Translating gives CASSLRGSNDEQYF.

As DNA, the CDR3 is TGTGCCAGCTCACCCGAACAGTCCAATCAGCCCCAGCATTTT. Encoded protein: CASSPEQSNQPQHF. The chain uses TRBV18 and TRBJ1-5; D uncertain. The germline V gene has CDR1 KGHSH and CDR2 LQKENI. CDR3 length: 14 amino acids. Trimming shortened V by 3 bases and J by 3 bases, and 9 bases separated the two germline ends.

This clonotype has at least ten counts. This chain links TRBV30 with TRBJ2-7, with 9 bases that match TRBD1. The germline V gene has CDR1 GTSNPN and CDR2 SVGIG (reference sequence). There are 14 residues in the CDR3. The junction had 8 bases not matched to a gene; V was cut back by 5 bases and J by 3 bases. For the CDR3, the DNA is TGTGCCTGGGAAGGACAGGGGTCGTACTACGAGCAGTACTTC. The encoded protein is CAWEGQGSYYEQYF.

This clonotype was counted between two and nine times. The CDR3 bases are TGTGCCAGCAGTTTGGAGGGGACCTATGGCTACACCTTC. Protein: CASSLEGTYGYTF. This chain uses TRBV12-3 or TRBV12-4 with TRBJ1-2; D might be TRBD1 (5 bases). Trimming left V 3 bases short and J 4 bases short, with 9 bases between. This CDR3 has 13 residues.

The J gene is TRBJ2-5, the V gene TRBV19; 9 nucleotides line up with TRBD1. The V segment lost 4 bases and the J segment 2 bases; nucleotides outside the gene matches: 5. CDR1 and CDR2 from the germline V gene are LNHDA and SQIVND (reference sequence). This CDR3 spans 15 amino acids. The CDR3 DNA is TGTGCCAGTAGTACCGGGACAGGGATACAAGAGACCCAGTACTTC. It encodes CASSTGTGIQETQYF.

The V gene is TRBV29-1, the J gene TRBJ1-2; D uncertain. The germline CDR1 and CDR2 sequences are SQVTM and ANQGSEA. CDR3 size: 12 residues. The germline V and J ends were trimmed by 2 bases and 8 bases, with 12 bases remaining between them. In nucleotides, the CDR3 is TGCAGCGTTGAATGGGGAGCCATCGGCTACACCTTC. This sequence encodes CSVEWGAIGYTF.

V gene TRBV7-9 combines with J gene TRBJ1-5; TRBD1 agrees at 12 bases. V was pared by 3 bases and J by 1 base, with 4 bases of the junction left unmatched. The CDR3 has 17 residues. Germline CDR1 SEHNR, CDR2 FQNEAQ (reference sequence). CDR3 sequence reads: CASSLGQGANSNQPQHF. CDR3 sequence (DNA): TGTGCCAGCAGCTTGGGACAGGGGGCTAACAGCAATCAGCCCCAGCATTTT.

In its sample, this clonotype was seen a few times. The V and J genes are TRBV24-1 and TRBJ2-7; weak D call: TRBD1 (6 bases). In germline, CDR1 is KGHDR, CDR2 SFDVKD. Trimming pared 6 bases from V and 2 bases from J, leaving 16 bases between. The CDR3 sequence is 15 residues long. The DNA of the CDR3 is TGTGCCACCAGTTCCACAGGGTCCAAAACCTACGAGCAGTACTTC. As protein: CATSSTGSKTYEQYF.

Ten or more counts support this clonotype. J is TRBJ2-6 and V is TRBV4-3, with 7 bases that match TRBD1. V lost 5 bases and J lost 4; bases outside the gene matches: 14. The CDR3 is 18 amino acids. CDR1 is LGHNA, CDR2 YSLEER, per germline. The CDR3 protein is CASSSRTGMGKGANVLTF. For the CDR3, the DNA is TGCGCCAGCAGCTCCCGGACAGGAATGGGGAAAGGGGCCAACGTCCTGACTTTC.

This chain uses TRBV20-1 with TRBJ1-1; no clear D. Trimming took 3 bases from V and 6 from J, leaving 17 bases between them. Germline lookup yields CDR1 DFQATT and CDR2 SNEGSKA (reference sequence). There are 14 residues in the CDR3. CDR3: CSARKPRDSAEAFF. The CDR3 DNA is TGCAGTGCTAGGAAACCCCGGGATTCGGCTGAAGCTTTCTTT.

This chain connects TRBV7-6 to TRBJ1-6; D not resolved. From germline, CDR1 is SGHVS and CDR2 FNYEAQ. This CDR3 has 14 residues. Trimming stripped 5 bases from V and 6 bases from J, with 11 bases between. Written as DNA, the CDR3 is TGTGCCAGCAGCGCTAGTCTGCTTAATTCACCCCTCCACTTT. This encodes CASSASLLNSPLHF.

J is TRBJ1-2 and V is TRBV29-1, with D uncertain. The CDR3 has 14 residues. V was trimmed by 3 bases and J by 0 bases, leaving 11 bases between them. Germline-derived CDR1 and CDR2 are SQVTM and ANQGSEA. CDR3 bases: TGCAGCGTTGATACTTGGACGGCTAACTATGGCTACACCTTC. It is translated as CSVDTWTANYGYTF.

At least ten counts were recorded for this clonotype. V is TRBV29-1 and J is TRBJ2-3, with 8 bases that match TRBD2. The J segment lost 2 bases and the V segment lost 5 bases, leaving 6 bases of the junction unmatched. The CDR3 has 14 amino acids. CDR1 SQVTM and CDR2 ANQGSEA come from the germline V gene. The CDR3 sequence is CSVTSGGNTDTQYF. In DNA, the CDR3 is TGCAGCGTTACCAGCGGGGGAAACACAGATACGCAGTATTTT.

V is TRBV3-1 and J is TRBJ2-2, with a possible D match to TRBD2 (6 bases). Trimming left V 4 bases short and J 6 bases short, with 12 bases between. The CDR3 runs 14 residues. CDR1 and CDR2 from the germline V gene are LGHDT and YNNKEL (reference sequence). The CDR3 DNA follows: TGTGCCAGCAGCCTTCCACTAGCCGCCGGGGAGCTGTTTTTT. The encoded protein is CASSLPLAAGELFF.

The chain employs TRBV6-2 or TRBV6-3 and TRBJ2-1; D possibly corresponds to TRBD2 (6 bases). The germline CDR1 and CDR2 sequences are MNHEY and SVGEGT. V shed 2 bases and J shed 5 bases, with 13 bases lying between them. This CDR3 spans 15 amino acids. The CDR3 bases are TGTGCCAGCAGTTACGTGGGAGGATCCGACAATGAGCAGTTCTTC. This codes for CASSYVGGSDNEQFF.

Only a few counts were recorded for this clonotype. The chain carries TRBV4-3 and TRBJ2-1; tentatively, D is TRBD1 (5 bases). Germline V lookup: CDR1 LGHNA, CDR2 YSLEER. Trimming cost V 1 base and J 11 bases, with 12 bases left between them. There are 13 residues in the CDR3. The CDR3 loop reads CASSQGDSGKQFF. The CDR3 DNA reads as TGCGCCAGCAGCCAAGGTGACTCAGGGAAGCAGTTCTTC.

This chain uses TRBV18 with TRBJ1-1; TRBD1 might be the D (5 bases). The CDR3 sequence is 15 residues long. The ends were cut back, 3 bases at V and 4 bases at J, with 15 bases in the middle. CDR1 KGHSH and CDR2 LQKENI come from the germline V gene. The CDR3 DNA is TGTGCCAGCTCACCTAACCTCCCTGGGGGCACTGAAGCTTTCTTT. Amino acid sequence: CASSPNLPGGTEAFF.